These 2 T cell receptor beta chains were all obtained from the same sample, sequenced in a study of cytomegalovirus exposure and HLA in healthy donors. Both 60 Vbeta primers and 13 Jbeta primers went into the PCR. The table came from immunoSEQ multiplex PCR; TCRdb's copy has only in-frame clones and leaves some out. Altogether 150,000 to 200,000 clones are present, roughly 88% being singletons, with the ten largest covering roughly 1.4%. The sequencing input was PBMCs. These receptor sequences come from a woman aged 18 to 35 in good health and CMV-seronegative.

CDR3 sequence (DNA): TGTGCTAGTGGTTTGGTAGTGGGGCTAGCTAACTATGGCTACACCTTC. Protein sequence: CASGLVVGLANYGYTF. V and J are TRBV12-5 and TRBJ1-2, with D perhaps TRBD1 (5 bases). CDR1 LGHNT and CDR2 FRNRAP come from the germline V gene. There are 16 residues in the CDR3. Deletions cut 0 bases from V and 0 bases from J, with 11 bases between.

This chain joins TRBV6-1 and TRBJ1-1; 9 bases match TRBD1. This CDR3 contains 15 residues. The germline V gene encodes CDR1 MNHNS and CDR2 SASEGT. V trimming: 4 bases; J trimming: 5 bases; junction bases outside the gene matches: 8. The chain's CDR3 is CASSARDRARTEAFF. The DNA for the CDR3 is TGTGCCAGCAGTGCCCGGGACAGGGCGAGGACTGAAGCTTTCTTT.